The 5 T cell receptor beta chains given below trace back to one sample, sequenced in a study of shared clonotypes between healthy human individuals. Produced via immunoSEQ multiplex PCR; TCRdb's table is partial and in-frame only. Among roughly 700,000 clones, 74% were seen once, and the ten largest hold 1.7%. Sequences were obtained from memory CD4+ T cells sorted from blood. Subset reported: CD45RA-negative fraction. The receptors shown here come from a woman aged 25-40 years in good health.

CDR3 protein: CASSATGKTEAFF. Written as DNA, the CDR3 is TGTGCCAGCAGTGCAACTGGTAAGACTGAAGCTTTCTTT. The chain joins TRBV6-1 to TRBJ1-1; no clear D gene. Trimming removed 4 bases from V and 5 bases from J, with 11 bases in between. Germline CDR1 is MNHNS and CDR2 is SASEGT. CDR3 length: 13 residues.

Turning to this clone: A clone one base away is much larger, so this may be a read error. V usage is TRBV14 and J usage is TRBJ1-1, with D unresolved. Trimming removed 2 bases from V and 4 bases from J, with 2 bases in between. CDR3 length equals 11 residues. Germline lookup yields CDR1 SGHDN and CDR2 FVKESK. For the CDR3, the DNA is TGTGCCAGCAGCCAATCCACTGAAGCTTTCTTT. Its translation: CASSQSTEAFF.

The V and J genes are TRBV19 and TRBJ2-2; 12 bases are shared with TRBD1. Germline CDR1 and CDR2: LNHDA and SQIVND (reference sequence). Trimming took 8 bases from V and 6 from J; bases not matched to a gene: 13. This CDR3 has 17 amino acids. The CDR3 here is CASRPRDRGLKAGELFF. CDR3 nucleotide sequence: TGTGCCAGTCGTCCTCGGGACAGGGGGCTAAAGGCCGGGGAGCTGTTTTTT.

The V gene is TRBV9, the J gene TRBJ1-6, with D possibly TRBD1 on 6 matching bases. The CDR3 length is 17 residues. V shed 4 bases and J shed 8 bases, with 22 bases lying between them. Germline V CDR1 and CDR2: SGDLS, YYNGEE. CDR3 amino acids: CASSRFGQLNIYSPLHF. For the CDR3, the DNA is TGTGCCAGCAGCCGATTCGGACAGCTCAATATTTATTCACCCCTCCACTTT.

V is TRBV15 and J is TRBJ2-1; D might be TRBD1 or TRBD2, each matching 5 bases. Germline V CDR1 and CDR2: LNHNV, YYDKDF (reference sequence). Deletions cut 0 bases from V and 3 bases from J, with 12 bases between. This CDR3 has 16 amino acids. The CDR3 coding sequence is TGTGCCACCAGCAGAGATCGGGACCCCCTCTACAATGAGCAGTTCTTC. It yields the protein CATSRDRDPLYNEQFF.